The clone carrying this T cell receptor (beta chain) was seen at least ten times. This sample was taken from a study of human T cells and chemical hapten exposure. In the study overall: Diphenylcyclopropenone was administered weekly to the scalp of patients throughout the approximately 24-week study.

Germline-derived CDR1 and CDR2 are SEHNR and FQNEAQ (reference sequence). J gave up 7 bases and V 1 base, and 1 base lay outside the gene matches. CDR3 size: 13 residues. TCRdb reprocessed the RACE reads with MiXCR, giving one entry per CDR3 protein. The table shows 200,000 to 300,000 distinct CDR3 sequences, with about 9% occurring only once. The time point was: pre-sensitization, week 0. Treatment defined: therapeutic diphenylcyclopropenone sensitization with weekly scalp DPC. The sequence derives from a woman aged 40 to 50 with alopecia areata. Some clones in this sample may be carry-over from other donors' samples. The chain carries TRBV7-9 and TRBJ2-1; 7 nucleotides line up with TRBD1. Specimen: whole blood, collected in connection with sensitization to the hapten diphenylcyclopropenone (DPC). The DNA of the CDR3 is TGTGCCAGCAGCTTAGGACAGGGTAATGAGCAGTTCTTC. Amino acid sequence: CASSLGQGNEQFF.